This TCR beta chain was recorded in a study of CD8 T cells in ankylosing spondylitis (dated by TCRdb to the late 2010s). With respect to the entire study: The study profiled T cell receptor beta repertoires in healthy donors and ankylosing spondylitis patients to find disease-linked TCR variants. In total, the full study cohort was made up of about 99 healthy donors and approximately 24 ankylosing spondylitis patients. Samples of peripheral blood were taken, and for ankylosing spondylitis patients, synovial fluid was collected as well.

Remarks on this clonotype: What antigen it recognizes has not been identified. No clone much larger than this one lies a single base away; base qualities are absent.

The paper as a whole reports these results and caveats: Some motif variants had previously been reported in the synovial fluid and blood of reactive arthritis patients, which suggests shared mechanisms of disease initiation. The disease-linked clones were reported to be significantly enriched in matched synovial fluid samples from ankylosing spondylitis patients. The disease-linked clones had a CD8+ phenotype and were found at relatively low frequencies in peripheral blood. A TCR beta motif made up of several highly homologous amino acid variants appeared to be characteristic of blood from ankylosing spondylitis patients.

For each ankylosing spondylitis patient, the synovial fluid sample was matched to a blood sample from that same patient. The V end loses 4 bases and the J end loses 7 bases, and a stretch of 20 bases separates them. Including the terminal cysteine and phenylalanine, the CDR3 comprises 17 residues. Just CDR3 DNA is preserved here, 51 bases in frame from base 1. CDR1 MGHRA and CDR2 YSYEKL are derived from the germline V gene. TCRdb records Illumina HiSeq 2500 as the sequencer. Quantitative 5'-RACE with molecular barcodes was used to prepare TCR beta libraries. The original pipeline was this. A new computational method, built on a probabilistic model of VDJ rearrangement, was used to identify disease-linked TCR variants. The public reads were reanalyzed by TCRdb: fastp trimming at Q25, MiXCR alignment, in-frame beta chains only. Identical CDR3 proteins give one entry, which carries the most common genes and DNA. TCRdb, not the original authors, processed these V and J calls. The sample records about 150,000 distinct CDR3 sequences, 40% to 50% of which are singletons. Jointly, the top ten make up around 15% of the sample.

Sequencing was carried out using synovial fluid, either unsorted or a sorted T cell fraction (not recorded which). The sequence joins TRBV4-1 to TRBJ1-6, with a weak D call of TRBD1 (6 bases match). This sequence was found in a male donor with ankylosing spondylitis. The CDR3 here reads CASSPTWMYRENSPLHF. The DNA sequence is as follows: TGCGCCAGCAGCCCGACTTGGATGTACAGGGAAAATTCACCCCTCCACTTT.